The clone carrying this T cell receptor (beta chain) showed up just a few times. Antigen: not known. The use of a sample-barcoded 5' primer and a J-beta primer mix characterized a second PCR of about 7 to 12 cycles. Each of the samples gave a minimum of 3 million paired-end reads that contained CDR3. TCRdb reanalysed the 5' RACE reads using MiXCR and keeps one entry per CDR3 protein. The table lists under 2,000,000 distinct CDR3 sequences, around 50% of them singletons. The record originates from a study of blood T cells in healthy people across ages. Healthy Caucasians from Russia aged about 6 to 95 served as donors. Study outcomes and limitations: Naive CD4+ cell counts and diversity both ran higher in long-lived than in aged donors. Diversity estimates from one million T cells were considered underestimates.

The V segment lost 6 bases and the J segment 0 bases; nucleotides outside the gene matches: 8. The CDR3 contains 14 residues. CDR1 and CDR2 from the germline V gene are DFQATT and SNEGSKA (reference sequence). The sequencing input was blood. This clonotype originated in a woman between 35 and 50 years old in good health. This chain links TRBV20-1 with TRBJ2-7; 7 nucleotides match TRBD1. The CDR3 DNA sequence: TGCAGTGCCCAACGGGACAGTGACTCCTACGAGCAGTACTTC. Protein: CSAQRDSDSYEQYF.